These 30 T cell receptor beta chains originate from one sample sequenced in a study of cytomegalovirus exposure and HLA in healthy donors. Both 60 Vbeta primers and 13 Jbeta primers went into the PCR. Sequencing used immunoSEQ multiplex PCR; TCRdb keeps in-frame clones, though not all of them. This table holds fewer than 110,000 clones, under 80% found once. Sequenced material: PBMCs. The receptors stem from a man aged 35 to 55 in good health and CMV-seronegative.

J is TRBJ2-3 and V is TRBV2, with D perhaps TRBD2 (5 bases). CDR1 is SNHLY, CDR2 FYNNEI, per germline. Between the trimmed V and J ends, which lost 0 bases and 2 bases, there was a span of 9 bases. This CDR3 contains 15 residues. The CDR3 region is CASSEAHGLTDTQYF. The DNA for the CDR3 is TGTGCCAGCAGTGAAGCGCACGGACTCACAGATACGCAGTATTTT.

The genes are TRBV19 and TRBJ1-1; D possibly corresponds to TRBD1 (6 bases). This CDR3 region has 13 residues. Trimming took 7 bases from V and 7 from J, leaving 16 bases between them. Germline V lookup: CDR1 LNHDA, CDR2 SQIVND (reference sequence). The DNA for the CDR3 is TGTGCCAGTACCCCGGGAGGGGGGGTTGAAGCTTTCTTT. Protein sequence: CASTPGGGVEAFF.

The genes are TRBV7-9 and TRBJ2-1; D is possibly TRBD1 (5 bases). The germline V gene encodes CDR1 SEHNR and CDR2 FQNEAQ (reference sequence). The V end lost 6 bases, the J end lost 9 bases, and 21 bases lay between the germline ends. The CDR3 is 15 residues long. The CDR3 here is CASSNQGSGWLEQFF. CDR3 bases: TGTGCCAGCAGTAACCAGGGAAGTGGGTGGCTTGAGCAGTTCTTC.

This rearrangement joins TRBV19 to TRBJ2-3; 12 bases agree with TRBD1. Germline loops: CDR1 LNHDA, CDR2 SQIVND (reference sequence). This CDR3 spans 15 amino acids. V dropped 5 bases and J dropped 6; count of bases not matched to a gene: 6. The CDR3 sequence: CASSPGTGGWDTQYF. CDR3 nucleotide sequence: TGTGCCAGTAGTCCAGGGACAGGGGGCTGGGATACGCAGTATTTT.

The CDR3 DNA reads as TGTGCCAGCATCCCGGACTCATATTACAATGAGCAGTTCTTC. Residues: CASIPDSYYNEQFF. This chain connects TRBV2 to TRBJ2-1; TRBD2 might be the D (5 bases). This CDR3 comprises 14 residues. V was trimmed by 7 bases and J by 4 bases, leaving 14 bases between them. From germline, CDR1 is SNHLY and CDR2 FYNNEI. Full variable domain (rest looked up from reference TRBV2 and TRBJ2-1): EPEVTQTPSHQVTQMGQEVILRCVPISNHLYFYWYRQILGQKVEFLVSFYNNEISEKSEIFDDQFSVERPDGSNFTLKIRSTKLEDSAMYFCASIPDSYYNEQFFGPGTRLTVL.

V gene TRBV6-1 combines with J gene TRBJ2-1, with 9 positions matching TRBD2. The CDR3 loop spans 15 amino acids. J gave up 8 bases and V 4 bases, and 9 bases lay outside the gene matches. Germline CDR1 is MNHNS and CDR2 is SASEGT. This chain's CDR3 is CASSAGLAGRDEQFF. The CDR3 nucleotides are TGTGCCAGCAGTGCGGGTCTAGCGGGGCGCGATGAGCAGTTCTTC.

The chain couples TRBV6-5 to TRBJ2-1, with 9 bases that match TRBD2. CDR3 length: 15 residues. Trimming cost V 1 base and J 6 bases; bases outside gene matches: 4. In germline, CDR1 is MNHEY, CDR2 SVGAGI. The CDR3 here is CASSYLGGGANEQFF. The DNA of the CDR3 is TGTGCCAGCAGTTACTTGGGCGGGGGGGCCAATGAGCAGTTCTTC.

A few counts support this clone. The chain has TRBV19 and TRBJ1-1, with 11 bases fitting TRBD1. The CDR3 runs 11 residues. The germline V gene encodes CDR1 LNHDA and CDR2 SQIVND (reference sequence). The junction had 5 bases not matched to a gene; V was cut back by 9 bases and J by 11 bases. The CDR3 nucleotides are TGTGCCAGCTGGGACAGGGGGGAGGCTTTCTTT. It is translated as CASWDRGEAFF. The variable domain in full, completed from reference TRBV19 and TRBJ1-1, reads DGGITQSPKYLFRKEGQNVTLSCEQNLNHDAMYWYRQDPGQGLRLIYYSQIVNDFQKGDIAEGYSVSREKKESFPLTVTSAQKNPTAFYLCASWDRGEAFFGQGTRLTVV.

This chain uses TRBV18 with TRBJ1-2, with D possibly TRBD1 on 6 matching bases. The germline V gene has CDR1 KGHSH and CDR2 LQKENI. V was clipped by 0 bases and J by 6 bases, with 17 bases between them. This CDR3 has 16 amino acids. The CDR3 sequence is CASSPPTDSPGDGYTF. CDR3 DNA: TGTGCCAGCTCACCACCGACGGACAGCCCTGGAGATGGCTACACCTTC.

The J gene is TRBJ2-1, the V gene TRBV28, with D possibly TRBD2 on 5 matching bases. Germline lookup yields CDR1 MDHEN and CDR2 SYDVKM. This CDR3 has 11 amino acids. V lost 3 bases and J 10 bases, leaving 7 bases between the germline ends. Here the CDR3 reads CASSLAGEQFF. The CDR3 DNA reads TGTGCCAGCAGTTTGGCGGGCGAGCAGTTCTTC.

This clone came up a few times. V usage is TRBV7-2 and J usage is TRBJ1-4; TRBD1 matches 8 bases. The J segment lost 3 bases and the V segment lost 4 bases, leaving 1 base of the junction unmatched. In germline, CDR1 is SGHTA, CDR2 FQGNSA. This CDR3 contains 14 residues. CDR3 in DNA: TGTGCCAGCAGCTCGGGACAGGCTAATGAAAAACTGTTTTTT. This codes for CASSSGQANEKLFF. The full variable domain, its missing parts supplied by reference TRBV7-2 and TRBJ1-4, is GAGVSQSPSNKVTEKGKDVELRCDPISGHTALYWYRQSLGQGLEFLIYFQGNSAPDKSGLPSDRFSAERTGGSVSTLTIQRTQQEDSAVYLCASSSGQANEKLFFGSGTQLSVL.

For this clone: Mismatch with germline at one junction end may stem from a read error. The chain combines TRBV7-9 with TRBJ1-1; 9 positions match TRBD1. CDR3 length: 18 amino acids. The germline gives CDR1 SEHNR, CDR2 FQNEAQ (reference sequence). The CDR3, as DNA: TGTTCCAGCAGCTTAGGGGTGGGGACAGGGTTTAGGAACACTGAAGCTTTCTTT. Protein sequence: CSSSLGVGTGFRNTEAFF.

This clone showed up just once. The rearrangement joins TRBV2 to TRBJ2-5, with TRBD2 matching 7 bases. The DNA end favors TRBJ2-7, so the J call may be wrong. Germline V gives CDR1 SNHLY, CDR2 FYNNEI. The CDR3 loop spans 14 amino acids. In nucleotides, the CDR3 is TGTGCCAGCAGTGAAGATGGGGGGGGCTACGAGCAGTACTTC. Translation: CASSEDGGGYEQYF.

The rearrangement uses TRBV11-2 and TRBJ2-5; 10 bases are a match to TRBD1. CDR1 is SGHAT and CDR2 is FQNNGV in the germline V gene. V trimming: 5 bases; J trimming: 5 bases; junction bases outside the gene matches: 5. The CDR3 runs to 14 residues. CDR3 bases: TGTGCCAGCAGCCTAGGGACAGGGGTCGAGACCCAGTACTTC. It is translated as CASSLGTGVETQYF.

The chain links TRBV10-3 to TRBJ1-2, with D perhaps TRBD1 (5 bases). This CDR3 is 15 amino acids long. Germline V lookup: CDR1 ENHRY, CDR2 SYGVKD. V lost 7 bases and J 0 bases, leaving 15 bases between the germline ends. The CDR3, as DNA: TGTGCCATCAAGCGGGACCGGGGTTCTAACTATGGCTACACCTTC. Amino acids: CAIKRDRGSNYGYTF.

The gene calls are TRBV6-1 and TRBJ2-1; TRBD2 agrees at 8 bases. Per germline, CDR1 MNHNS and CDR2 SASEGT. CDR3 length: 16 residues. After removal of 4 bases from V and 12 bases from J, the junction contained 17 bases not matched to a gene. The CDR3 here is CASSADYSGGRRGQFF. The CDR3 DNA is TGTGCCAGCAGTGCTGACTACAGCGGGGGCCGACGGGGGCAGTTCTTC.

The V call is TRBV28, the J call TRBJ1-3; TRBD1 matches at 9 bases. This CDR3 spans 17 amino acids. V lost 7 bases and J lost 4; bases outside the gene matches: 14. CDR1 is MDHEN, CDR2 SYDVKM, per germline. The CDR3 spells CASKGQGRSGYGNTIYF. In DNA, the CDR3 is TGTGCCAGCAAGGGACAGGGAAGGTCTGGTTACGGAAACACCATATATTTT.

In nucleotides, the CDR3 is TGTGCCAGCAGCTTTGACTACGAAAAACTGTTTTTT. Encoded protein: CASSFDYEKLFF. The chain has TRBV5-5 and TRBJ1-4, with D unclear. V lost 2 bases, J lost 8 bases, and 7 bases lay in between. The CDR3 runs 12 residues. Germline CDR1 and CDR2: SGHKS and YYEKEE (reference sequence). Looking up the rest from reference TRBV5-5 and TRBJ1-4 gives the full variable domain: DAGVTQSPTHLIKTRGQQVTLRCSPISGHKSVSWYQQVLGQGPQFIFQYYEKEERGRGNFPDRFSARQFPNYSSELNVNALLLGDSALYLCASSFDYEKLFFGSGTQLSVL.

The V call is TRBV11-3, the J call TRBJ2-7, with 7 bases identical to TRBD1. Per the germline V gene, CDR1 is SGHNT and CDR2 is YENEEA. V lost 1 base, J lost 1 base, and 4 bases stayed unmatched. This CDR3 spans 15 amino acids. CDR3 sequence (DNA): TGTGCCAGCAGCTTAGTACAGGGGCCTTCCTACGAGCAGTACTTC. It encodes CASSLVQGPSYEQYF.

This CDR3 reads CASSRAGAYSGNTIYF. The CDR3 DNA reads TGTGCCAGTAGTAGGGCAGGGGCCTACTCTGGAAACACCATATATTTT. The genes are TRBV19 and TRBJ1-3; tentative D call: TRBD1 (6 bases). This CDR3 comprises 16 residues. Trimming pared 4 bases from V and 0 bases from J, leaving 13 bases between. CDR1 and CDR2 from the germline V gene are LNHDA and SQIVND (reference sequence).

The chain links TRBV6-4 to TRBJ1-5, with TRBD1 matching 11 bases. The J segment lost 2 bases and the V segment lost 7 bases, leaving 10 bases of the junction unmatched. The CDR3 has 17 amino acids. CDR1 and CDR2 from the germline V gene are MRHNA and SNTAGT. CDR3 bases: TGTGCCAGCATTTCCGGGACAGGGGGTTGGGGCAATCAGCCCCAGCATTTT. Translated: CASISGTGGWGNQPQHF.

The CDR3 is CASTNTWGGNEKLFF. CDR3 nucleotides: TGTGCCAGTACCAACACGTGGGGGGGGAATGAAAAACTGTTTTTT. The V and J genes are TRBV19 and TRBJ1-4, with D possibly TRBD1 on 5 matching bases. Germline CDR1 is LNHDA and CDR2 is SQIVND (reference sequence). This CDR3 has 15 residues. Trimming removed 7 bases at V and 5 bases at J, with 17 bases between.

The chain carries TRBV18 and TRBJ1-1, with 8 bases that match TRBD1. The CDR3 contains 15 residues. CDR1 is KGHSH, CDR2 LQKENI, per germline. V trimming: 4 bases; J trimming: 0 bases; junction bases outside the gene matches: 4. Here the CDR3 reads CASSLGQALNTEAFF. The CDR3, as DNA: TGTGCCAGCTCACTGGGACAGGCCCTGAACACTGAAGCTTTCTTT.

This clone has more than one count but fewer than ten. The rearrangement joins TRBV7-9 to TRBJ1-2, with 7 bases that match TRBD1. The V segment lost 6 bases and the J segment 3 bases; nucleotides outside the gene matches: 4. The CDR3 is 13 residues long. Per germline, CDR1 SEHNR and CDR2 FQNEAQ (reference sequence). The CDR3: CASSLGQHYGYTF. The CDR3 coding sequence is TGTGCCAGCAGTTTGGGACAGCACTATGGCTACACCTTC.

The rearrangement links TRBV18 to TRBJ2-7; 9 bases are a match to TRBD2. CDR3 length: 18 residues. Germline assignment: CDR1 KGHSH and CDR2 LQKENI. V lost 5 bases, J lost 6 bases, and 20 bases stayed unmatched. This chain's CDR3 is CASSFSELAGPFVVEQYF. CDR3 coding DNA: TGTGCCAGCTCATTCTCAGAGCTAGCGGGGCCATTTGTCGTCGAGCAGTACTTC.

The chain combines TRBV2 with TRBJ2-1; 12 bases fit TRBD2. The V gene's germline CDR1 is SNHLY and CDR2 FYNNEI. CDR3 length: 15 residues. The J segment lost 8 bases and the V segment lost 6 bases, leaving 8 bases of the junction unmatched. CDR3 sequence: CASRTLAGGRDEQFF. CDR3 DNA: TGTGCCAGCAGGACGCTAGCGGGGGGGCGGGATGAGCAGTTCTTC.

The V call is TRBV7-9, the J call TRBJ1-1; D gene ambiguous. V was pared by 4 bases and J by 0 bases, with 6 bases between. This CDR3 contains 13 residues. Germline V CDR1 and CDR2: SEHNR, FQNEAQ (reference sequence). In DNA, the CDR3 is TGTGCCAGCAGCTACGAGTTGAACACTGAAGCTTTCTTT. This gives the protein CASSYELNTEAFF.

The chain carries TRBV5-4 and TRBJ2-1, with TRBD1 identical over 8 bases. V trimming: 5 bases; J trimming: 2 bases; junction bases outside the gene matches: 6. The germline gives CDR1 SGHNT, CDR2 YYREEE (reference sequence). The CDR3 runs to 15 residues. CDR3 sequence: CASRNRDRTYNEQFF. The CDR3 coding sequence is TGTGCCAGCAGAAATCGGGACAGGACCTACAATGAGCAGTTCTTC.

V usage is TRBV5-1 and J usage is TRBJ2-1, with D perhaps matching TRBD1 (6 bases). Trimming left V 0 bases short and J 7 bases short, with 14 bases between. There are 15 residues in the CDR3. Germline assignment: CDR1 SGHRS and CDR2 YFSETQ. The CDR3 bases are TGCGCCAGCAGCTTGGTAGCAGGGGACGGGAATGAGCAGTTCTTC. This gives the protein CASSLVAGDGNEQFF.

V usage is TRBV6-5 and J usage is TRBJ2-7, with 7 bases aligning to TRBD2. This CDR3 region has 15 residues. Germline CDR1 and CDR2: MNHEY and SVGAGI. V trimming: 5 bases; J trimming: 0 bases; junction bases outside the gene matches: 7. The CDR3 DNA sequence: TGTGCCAGCAGTCCAGCGGGGCTTAGCTCCTACGAGCAGTACGTC. Protein: CASSPAGLSSYEQYV.